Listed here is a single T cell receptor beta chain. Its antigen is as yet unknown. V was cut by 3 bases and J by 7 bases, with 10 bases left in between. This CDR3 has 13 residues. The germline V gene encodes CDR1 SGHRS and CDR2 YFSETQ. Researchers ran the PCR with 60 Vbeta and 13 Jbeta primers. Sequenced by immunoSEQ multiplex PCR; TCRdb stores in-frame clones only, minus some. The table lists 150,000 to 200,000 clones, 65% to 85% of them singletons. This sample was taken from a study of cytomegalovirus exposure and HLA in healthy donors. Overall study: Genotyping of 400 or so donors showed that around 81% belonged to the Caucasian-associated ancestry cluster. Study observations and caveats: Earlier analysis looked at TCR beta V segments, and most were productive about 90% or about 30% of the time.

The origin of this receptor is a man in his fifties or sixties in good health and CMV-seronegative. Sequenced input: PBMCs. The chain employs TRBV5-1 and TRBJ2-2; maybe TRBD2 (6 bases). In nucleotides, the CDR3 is TGCGCCAGCAGCTCCCTGGGGGGCGGGGAGCTGTTTTTT. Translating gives CASSSLGGGELFF.